This entry lists 2 T cell receptor beta chains sequenced from one sample in a study of Graves' ophthalmopathy and Graves' hyperthyroidism. For repertoire sequencing, the TCR beta CDR3 regions were amplified from RNA transcripts. HTBI primers were used in a first-round RT-PCR, which preceded a second-round multiplex PCR. TCRdb independently ran MiXCR on the multiplex PCR reads; one entry per CDR3 protein. The sample lists some 160,000 distinct CDR3 sequences, roughly 36% seen once, with 8% to 9% in the top ten. Sequencing was carried out using peripheral blood. Receptor source: a man younger than 45 with Graves' ophthalmopathy.

DNA for the CDR3: TGTGCCAGCAGTCTTTCCCTTTTAGTGCTCCAAGAGACCCAGTACTTC. Translating gives CASSLSLLVLQETQYF. V gene TRBV27 combines with J gene TRBJ2-5; D remains unclear. V lost 5 bases and J lost 1, with 17 bases in between. This CDR3 is built from 16 residues. Germline V gene lookup returns CDR1 MNHEY and CDR2 SMNVEV (reference sequence).

The sample holds a few counts of this clonotype. This chain uses TRBV6-1 with TRBJ1-2; tentatively, D is TRBD1 (6 bases). Germline V gene sequence: CDR1 MNHNS, CDR2 SASEGT. Deletions cut 2 bases from V and 0 bases from J, with 16 bases between. CDR3 length: 17 residues. The CDR3 loop is CASSESPYRAANYGYTF. The CDR3 DNA sequence: TGTGCCAGCAGTGAAAGTCCATACAGGGCTGCTAACTATGGCTACACCTTC.